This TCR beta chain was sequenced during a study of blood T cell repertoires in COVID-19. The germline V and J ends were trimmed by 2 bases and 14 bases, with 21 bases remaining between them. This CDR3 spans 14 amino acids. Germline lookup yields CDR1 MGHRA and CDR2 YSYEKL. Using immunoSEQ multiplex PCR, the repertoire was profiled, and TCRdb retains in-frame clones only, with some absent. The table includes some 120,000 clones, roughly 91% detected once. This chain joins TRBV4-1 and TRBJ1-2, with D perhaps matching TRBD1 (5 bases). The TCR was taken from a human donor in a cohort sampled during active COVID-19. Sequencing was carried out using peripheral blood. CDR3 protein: CASSQSSGWLGWTF. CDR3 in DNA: TGCGCCAGCAGCCAAAGTTCAGGGTGGCTCGGCTGGACCTTC.